Listed below are T cell receptor beta chains from one sample, sequenced in a study of naive and memory T cell subsets. MiXCR was run by TCRdb on the UMI-ligation and nested PCR reads, yielding one entry per CDR3 protein. The repertoire holds around 37,000 distinct CDR3 sequences, with more than 9.5% as singletons. The material sequenced was skin, taken from a tuberculin skin test site. The receptors come from an adult in good health. Both conserved end residues are part of each CDR3. D genes are given only for firm matches. Size is omitted from some rows. Given values are once, few, many or a class for expanded clones.

V gene: TRBV28; J gene: TRBJ1-6; clone size: few; D gene: TRBD1; CDR3 DNA: TGTGCCACCTTACAGGGGGTCGCCGATAATTCACCCCTCCACTTT; CDR3 protein: CATLQGVADNSPLHF
V gene: TRBV5-6; J gene: TRBJ2-3; clone size: .; D gene: .; CDR3 DNA: TGTGCCAGCAGCTATGGCAGGAGCACAGATACGCAGTATTTT; CDR3 protein: CASSYGRSTDTQYF
V gene: TRBV6-1; J gene: TRBJ2-3; clone size: many; D gene: TRBD1; CDR3 DNA: TGTGCCAGCAGTACAGGGGCAGGGGACGATACGCAGTATTTT; CDR3 protein: CASSTGAGDDTQYF
V gene: TRBV10-2; J gene: TRBJ2-2; clone size: many; D gene: .; CDR3 DNA: TGCGCCAGCCGGGGCCGTGAGTCGAACACCGGGGAGCTGTTTTTT; CDR3 protein: CASRGRESNTGELFF
V gene: TRBV6-5; J gene: TRBJ1-2; clone size: few; D gene: .; CDR3 DNA: TGTGCCAGCAGTAACCTTAATCCGGGACTTCCTTATGGCTACACCTTC; CDR3 protein: CASSNLNPGLPYGYTF
V gene: TRBV2; J gene: TRBJ2-7; clone size: .; D gene: TRBD2; CDR3 DNA: TGTGCCAGCAAAGTTAGCGGGGGCTTCGACAGCTCCTACGAGCAGTACTTC; CDR3 protein: CASKVSGGFDSSYEQYF
V gene: TRBV3-1; J gene: TRBJ2-5; clone size: many; D gene: .; CDR3 DNA: TGTGCCAGCAGCCATGCAGGAGTGTCCGCGGAGACCCAGTACTTC; CDR3 protein: CASSHAGVSAETQYF
V gene: TRBV25-1; J gene: TRBJ2-7; clone size: many; D gene: .; CDR3 DNA: TGTGCCAGTCCCGCCTACGAGCAGTACTTC; CDR3 protein: CASPAYEQYF
V gene: TRBV20-1; J gene: TRBJ2-5; clone size: .; D gene: .; CDR3 DNA: TGCAGTGCTAATAGCTGGGGGACCGAGGCCCCTGGAGAGACCCAGTACTTC; CDR3 protein: CSANSWGTEAPGETQYF
V gene: TRBV30; J gene: TRBJ1-2; clone size: .; D gene: .; CDR3 DNA: TGTGCCTGGAACCGACAGGAGAGGGGCTACACCTTC; CDR3 protein: CAWNRQERGYTF
V gene: TRBV24-1; J gene: TRBJ2-7; clone size: .; D gene: TRBD1; CDR3 DNA: TGTGCCACCAGTGATGGAACAGGGGACGCTACCTACGAGCAGTACTTC; CDR3 protein: CATSDGTGDATYEQYF
V gene: TRBV4-2; J gene: TRBJ2-3; clone size: many; D gene: .; CDR3 DNA: TGTGCCAGCAGCCAAGATTTGGGGGCAGATACGCAGTATTTT; CDR3 protein: CASSQDLGADTQYF
V gene: TRBV9; J gene: TRBJ2-4; clone size: few; D gene: .; CDR3 DNA: TGTGCCAGCAGCGAAGGGGCGGGCCTAGCCAAAAACATTCAGTACTTC; CDR3 protein: CASSEGAGLAKNIQYF
V gene: TRBV15; J gene: TRBJ2-3; clone size: few; D gene: .; CDR3 DNA: TGTGCCACCAGCAGGAGCGGTGTGGTGGATACGCAGTATTTT; CDR3 protein: CATSRSGVVDTQYF
V gene: TRBV6-2/TRBV6-3; J gene: TRBJ2-1; clone size: many; D gene: TRBD2; CDR3 DNA: TGTGCCAGCAGTTACTCTGGGCCGGGGGGAGTATACAATGAGCAGTTCTTC; CDR3 protein: CASSYSGPGGVYNEQFF
V gene: TRBV12-3/TRBV12-4; J gene: TRBJ2-3; clone size: many; D gene: .; CDR3 DNA: TGTGCCAGCAGTTTTCTAGCGTACACAGATACGCAGTATTTT; CDR3 protein: CASSFLAYTDTQYF
V gene: TRBV29-1; J gene: TRBJ2-1; clone size: many; D gene: TRBD2; CDR3 DNA: TGCAGCGTTGATGGGGGGGGGGGCTACAATGAGCAGTTCTTC; CDR3 protein: CSVDGGGGYNEQFF
V gene: TRBV5-1; J gene: TRBJ1-2; clone size: few; D gene: .; CDR3 DNA: TGCGCCAGCAGCATGGACAGTGGGACCTTCTATGGCTACACCTTC; CDR3 protein: CASSMDSGTFYGYTF
V gene: TRBV19; J gene: TRBJ1-5; clone size: few; D gene: .; CDR3 DNA: TGTGCCAGTAGGGGGGACCCACCGTCTAGCAATCAGCCCCAGCATTTT; CDR3 protein: CASRGDPPSSNQPQHF
V gene: TRBV15; J gene: TRBJ2-1; clone size: .; D gene: TRBD2; CDR3 DNA: TGTGCCACCAGCAGAACTAGCGGAGTCTCCTACAATGAGCAGTTCTTC; CDR3 protein: CATSRTSGVSYNEQFF
V gene: TRBV18; J gene: TRBJ1-1; clone size: .; D gene: .; CDR3 DNA: TGTGCCAGTTCGGGGGCTTTGAACACTGAAGCTTTCTTT; CDR3 protein: CASSGALNTEAFF
V gene: TRBV2; J gene: TRBJ1-4; clone size: .; D gene: .; CDR3 DNA: TGTGCCAGCAGTTCCGGACCTGTTGAAAAACTGTTTTTT; CDR3 protein: CASSSGPVEKLFF
V gene: TRBV10-1; J gene: TRBJ2-4; clone size: .; D gene: TRBD1; CDR3 DNA: TGCGCCAGCAGTGGAGGGGGCGAGGAAAACATTCAGTACTTC; CDR3 protein: CASSGGGEENIQYF
V gene: TRBV29-1; J gene: TRBJ2-5; clone size: few; D gene: .; CDR3 DNA: TGCAGCGCGGGACAAAAAGAGACCCAGTACTTC; CDR3 protein: CSAGQKETQYF
V gene: TRBV27; J gene: TRBJ1-1; clone size: few; D gene: .; CDR3 DNA: TGTGCCAGCAGTTCTACCGGAGAGGGGACTGAAGCTTTCTTT; CDR3 protein: CASSSTGEGTEAFF
V gene: TRBV28; J gene: TRBJ2-3; clone size: few; D gene: TRBD2; CDR3 DNA: TGTGCCAGCAGCCCGGGGGGTCACACAGATACGCAGTATTTT; CDR3 protein: CASSPGGHTDTQYF
V gene: TRBV20-1; J gene: TRBJ2-7; clone size: many; D gene: .; CDR3 DNA: TGCAGTGCTAGGGGCGGGACAGTACGGAGCGAGCAGTACTTC; CDR3 protein: CSARGGTVRSEQYF
V gene: TRBV5-1; J gene: TRBJ2-1; clone size: many; D gene: TRBD2; CDR3 DNA: TGCGCCAGCAGCTCCGGGACTAGCGGAAAGAGCTCCTACAATGAGCAGTTCTTC; CDR3 protein: CASSSGTSGKSSYNEQFF